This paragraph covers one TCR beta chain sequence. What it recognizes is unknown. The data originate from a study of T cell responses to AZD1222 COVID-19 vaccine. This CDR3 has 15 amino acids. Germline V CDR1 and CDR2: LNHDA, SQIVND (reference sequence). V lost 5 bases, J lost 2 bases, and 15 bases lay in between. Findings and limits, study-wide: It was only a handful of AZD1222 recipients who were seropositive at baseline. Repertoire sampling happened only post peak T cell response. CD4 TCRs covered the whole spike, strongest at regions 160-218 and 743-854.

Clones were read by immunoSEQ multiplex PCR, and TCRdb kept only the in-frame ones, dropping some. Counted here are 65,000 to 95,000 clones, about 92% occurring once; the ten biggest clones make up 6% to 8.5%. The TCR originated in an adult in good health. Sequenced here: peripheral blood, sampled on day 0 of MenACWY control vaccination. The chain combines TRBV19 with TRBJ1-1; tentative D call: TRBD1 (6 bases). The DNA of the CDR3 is TGTGCCAGTAGTGGGGACAAGAGGAAAAACACTGAAGCTTTCTTT. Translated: CASSGDKRKNTEAFF. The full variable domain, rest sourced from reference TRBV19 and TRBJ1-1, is DGGITQSPKYLFRKEGQNVTLSCEQNLNHDAMYWYRQDPGQGLRLIYYSQIVNDFQKGDIAEGYSVSREKKESFPLTVTSAQKNPTAFYLCASSGDKRKNTEAFFGQGTRLTVV.